These 11 T cell receptor beta chains came from one sample sequenced in a study of blood T cell repertoires in COVID-19. Clones were read by immunoSEQ multiplex PCR, and TCRdb kept only the in-frame ones, dropping some. The sample lists about 180,000 clones; around 83% were seen once. Sequencing was performed on peripheral blood. These receptors all stem from a woman aged 30 to 39 with active or convalescent COVID-19.

A single count supports this clone. The V gene is TRBV28, the J gene TRBJ2-7, with 9 nucleotides matching TRBD1. Germline CDR1 MDHEN, CDR2 SYDVKM. This CDR3 spans 14 amino acids. With 7 bases clipped from V and 2 bases from J, the junction kept 6 bases outside the gene matches. The CDR3 DNA is TGTGCCAGCACCAGGGGACAGGGCCCCTACGAGCAGTACTTC. As protein: CASTRGQGPYEQYF.

The chain joins TRBV6-6 to TRBJ2-7, with a possible D match to TRBD2 (5 bases). This CDR3 is 14 amino acids long. Germline V gene lookup returns CDR1 MNHNY and CDR2 SVGAGI (reference sequence). V shed 0 bases and J shed 2 bases, with 8 bases lying between them. The DNA of the CDR3 is TGTGCCAGCAGTTACTCAGCGGCCCCCTACGAGCAGTACTTC. Protein product: CASSYSAAPYEQYF.

This clone was counted once. This chain links TRBV5-1 with TRBJ2-3, with a weak D call TRBD2 (5 bases). Germline assignment: CDR1 SGHRS and CDR2 YFSETQ. V lost 4 bases, J lost 4 bases, and 13 bases lay in between. CDR3 length equals 14 residues. This CDR3 reads CASSIPDSSDTQYF. The CDR3 DNA follows: TGCGCCAGCAGCATCCCGGACTCGTCAGATACGCAGTATTTT.

CDR3 in amino acids: CASSATGKGIGYTF. The CDR3 DNA follows: TGTGCCAGCAGCGCGACAGGGAAAGGGATAGGCTACACCTTC. This chain joins TRBV6-6 and TRBJ1-2, with TRBD1 identical over 7 bases. This CDR3 is 14 amino acids long. Trimming removed 6 bases from V and 8 bases from J; junction bases left unmatched: 12. Germline CDR1 MNHNY, CDR2 SVGAGI (reference sequence).

The chain has TRBV19 and TRBJ2-5; 15 bases map to TRBD2. The CDR3 loop spans 17 amino acids. Germline loops: CDR1 LNHDA, CDR2 SQIVND (reference sequence). V lost 5 bases and J lost 5; bases outside the gene matches: 9. CDR3 bases: TGTGCCAGTAGTTTCAGGACTAGCGGGAGGGCCTGGGAGACCCAGTACTTC. Translated: CASSFRTSGRAWETQYF. Variable domain in full (rest from reference TRBV19 and TRBJ2-5): DGGITQSPKYLFRKEGQNVTLSCEQNLNHDAMYWYRQDPGQGLRLIYYSQIVNDFQKGDIAEGYSVSREKKESFPLTVTSAQKNPTAFYLCASSFRTSGRAWETQYFGPGTRLLVL.

About this clone itself: One junction end does not reproduce the germline sequence, and a read error may be involved. This sequence joins TRBV18 and TRBJ2-2; D might be TRBD2 (5 bases). Per the germline V gene, CDR1 is KGHSH and CDR2 is LQKENI. CDR3 size: 14 residues. For the CDR3, the DNA is TGTGCCAGCTCTGCGGACGGGAACACCGAGGAGCTGTTTTTT. It encodes CASSADGNTEELFF.

The chain couples TRBV27 to TRBJ2-1, with D perhaps TRBD2 (5 bases). The CDR3 is made up of 14 amino acids. Germline CDR1 and CDR2: MNHEY and SMNVEV (reference sequence). Trimming cost V 3 bases and J 9 bases, with 15 bases left between them. The CDR3 DNA is TGTGCCAGCAGTTTCCAGCGGTTCGATGGTGAGCAGTTCTTC. Translating gives CASSFQRFDGEQFF.

This chain connects TRBV14 to TRBJ2-7; 8 nucleotides align to TRBD2. This CDR3 spans 15 amino acids. J was trimmed by 3 bases and V by 0 bases; bases with no gene match: 4. CDR1 and CDR2 from the germline V gene are SGHDN and FVKESK. The DNA for the CDR3 is TGTGCCAGCAGCCAAGAAGGGACTAGTCGCTACGAGCAGTACTTC. Amino acid sequence: CASSQEGTSRYEQYF.

This clone was recorded at least ten times. The chain links TRBV2 to TRBJ2-1; D gene unclear. The V gene's germline CDR1 is SNHLY and CDR2 FYNNEI. The CDR3 loop spans 12 amino acids. Trimming removed 6 bases from V and 8 bases from J, with 11 bases in between. DNA of the CDR3: TGTGCCAGCAGCTCGGGTCTCGATGAGCAGTTCTTC. Protein sequence: CASSSGLDEQFF.

The chain is built from TRBV18 and TRBJ2-3, with 13 bases aligning to TRBD2. The V gene's germline CDR1 is KGHSH and CDR2 LQKENI. The CDR3 contains 17 residues. V was pared by 3 bases and J by 4 bases, with 7 bases of the junction left unmatched. CDR3 loop: CASSPRLAGGRADTQYF. Here the CDR3 DNA reads TGTGCCAGCTCACCCAGACTAGCGGGGGGAAGGGCAGATACGCAGTATTTT.

In its sample, this clone was seen a few times. The chain employs TRBV4-1 and TRBJ1-1, with a weak D call TRBD1 (6 bases). Germline V CDR1 and CDR2: MGHRA, YSYEKL. V shed 2 bases and J shed 4 bases, with 11 bases lying between them. The CDR3 is 14 amino acids. CDR3 sequence: CASSQTGLGTEAFF. CDR3 sequence (DNA): TGCGCCAGCAGCCAAACAGGGCTGGGCACTGAAGCTTTCTTT.